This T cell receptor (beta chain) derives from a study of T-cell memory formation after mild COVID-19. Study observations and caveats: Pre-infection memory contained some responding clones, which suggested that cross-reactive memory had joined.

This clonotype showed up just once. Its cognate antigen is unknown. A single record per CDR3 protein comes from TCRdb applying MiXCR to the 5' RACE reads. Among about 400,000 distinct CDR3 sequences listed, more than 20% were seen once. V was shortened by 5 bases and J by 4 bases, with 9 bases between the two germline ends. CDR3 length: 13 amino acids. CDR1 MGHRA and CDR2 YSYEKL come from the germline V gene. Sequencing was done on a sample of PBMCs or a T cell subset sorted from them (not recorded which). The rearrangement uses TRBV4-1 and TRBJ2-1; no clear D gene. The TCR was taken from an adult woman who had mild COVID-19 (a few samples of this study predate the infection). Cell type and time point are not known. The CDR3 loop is CASSASVYNEQFF. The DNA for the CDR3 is TGCGCCAGCAGCGCGTCCGTATACAATGAGCAGTTCTTC.